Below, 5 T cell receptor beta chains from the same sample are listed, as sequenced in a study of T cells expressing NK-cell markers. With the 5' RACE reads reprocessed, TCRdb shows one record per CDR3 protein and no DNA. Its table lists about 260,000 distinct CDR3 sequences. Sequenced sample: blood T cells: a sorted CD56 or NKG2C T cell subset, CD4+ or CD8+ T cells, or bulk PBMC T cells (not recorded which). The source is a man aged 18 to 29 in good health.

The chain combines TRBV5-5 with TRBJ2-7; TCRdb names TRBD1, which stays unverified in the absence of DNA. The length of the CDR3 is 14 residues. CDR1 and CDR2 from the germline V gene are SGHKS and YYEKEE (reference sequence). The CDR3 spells CASSLEQGVGEQYF.

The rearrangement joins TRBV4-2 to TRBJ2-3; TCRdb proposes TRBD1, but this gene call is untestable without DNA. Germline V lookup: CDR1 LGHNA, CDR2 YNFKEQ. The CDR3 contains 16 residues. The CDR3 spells CASSQEDRGHGDTQYF.

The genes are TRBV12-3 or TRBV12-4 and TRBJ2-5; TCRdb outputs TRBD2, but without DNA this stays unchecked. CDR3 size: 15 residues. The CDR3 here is CASSFTPSGQETQYF.

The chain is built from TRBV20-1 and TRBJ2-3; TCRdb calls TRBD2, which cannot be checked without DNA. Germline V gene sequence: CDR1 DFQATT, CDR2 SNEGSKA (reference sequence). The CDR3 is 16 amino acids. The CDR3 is CSAGSRLAFGTDTQYF.

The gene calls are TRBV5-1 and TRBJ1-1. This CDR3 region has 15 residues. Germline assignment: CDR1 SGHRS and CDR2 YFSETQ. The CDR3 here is CASSTDFGLNTEAFF.